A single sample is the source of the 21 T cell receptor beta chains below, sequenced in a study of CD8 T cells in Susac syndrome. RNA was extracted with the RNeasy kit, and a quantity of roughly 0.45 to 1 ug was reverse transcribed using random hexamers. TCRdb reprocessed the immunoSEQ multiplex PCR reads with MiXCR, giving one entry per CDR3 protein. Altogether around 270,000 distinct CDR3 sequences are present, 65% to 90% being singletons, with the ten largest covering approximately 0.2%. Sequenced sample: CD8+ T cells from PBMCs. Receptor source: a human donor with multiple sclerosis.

The CDR3 coding sequence is TGTGCCAGCAGTTACGGGCCTGTAGCCTACGAGCAGTACTTC. Residues: CASSYGPVAYEQYF. V is TRBV6-5 and J is TRBJ2-7, with no clear D. CDR3 length: 14 amino acids. V gave up 2 bases and J gave up 2 bases, with 10 bases separating them. From germline, CDR1 is MNHEY and CDR2 SVGAGI.

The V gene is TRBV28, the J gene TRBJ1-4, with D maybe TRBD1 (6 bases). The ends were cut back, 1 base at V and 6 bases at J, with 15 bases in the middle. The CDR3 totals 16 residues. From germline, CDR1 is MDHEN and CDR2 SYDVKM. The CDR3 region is CASSLLGDTEDEKLFF. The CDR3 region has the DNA TGTGCCAGCAGTTTATTGGGGGACACGGAGGATGAAAAACTGTTTTTT.

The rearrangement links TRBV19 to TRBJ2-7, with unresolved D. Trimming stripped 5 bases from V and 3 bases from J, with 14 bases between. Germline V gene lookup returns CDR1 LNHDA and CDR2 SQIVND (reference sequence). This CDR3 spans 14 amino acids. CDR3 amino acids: CASSSFTPFYEQYF. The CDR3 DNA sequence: TGTGCCAGTAGTTCCTTTACTCCCTTCTACGAGCAGTACTTC.

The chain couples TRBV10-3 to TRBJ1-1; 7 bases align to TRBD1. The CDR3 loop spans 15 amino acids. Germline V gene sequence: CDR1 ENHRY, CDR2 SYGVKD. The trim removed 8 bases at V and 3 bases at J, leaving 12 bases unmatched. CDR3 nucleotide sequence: TGTGCCATCCGTCGCGGACAGGCCTTGGACACTGAAGCTTTCTTT. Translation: CAIRRGQALDTEAFF.

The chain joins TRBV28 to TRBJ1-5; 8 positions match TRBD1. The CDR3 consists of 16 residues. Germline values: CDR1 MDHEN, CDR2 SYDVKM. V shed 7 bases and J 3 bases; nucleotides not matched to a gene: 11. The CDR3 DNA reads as TGTGCCAGCACCGCTGCGGCAGGGGGCGTCAATCAGCCCCAGCATTTT. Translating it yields CASTAAAGGVNQPQHF.

The CDR3 coding sequence is TGTGCCAGCAGCTTGACTTCGGGGGAAGGGGGCTACACCTTC. Its translation: CASSLTSGEGGYTF. This rearrangement joins TRBV5-4 to TRBJ1-2; TRBD1 is a possible D gene (5 bases). Trimming removed 1 base at V and 8 bases at J, with 15 bases between. Germline lookup yields CDR1 SGHNT and CDR2 YYREEE (reference sequence). CDR3 size: 14 residues.

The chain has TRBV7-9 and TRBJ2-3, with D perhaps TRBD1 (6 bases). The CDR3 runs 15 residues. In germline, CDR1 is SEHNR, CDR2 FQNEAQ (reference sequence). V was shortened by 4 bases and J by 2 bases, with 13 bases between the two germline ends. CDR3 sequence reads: CASSSSTGHTDTQYF. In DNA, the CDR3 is TGTGCCAGCAGCTCCTCGACAGGACACACAGATACGCAGTATTTT.

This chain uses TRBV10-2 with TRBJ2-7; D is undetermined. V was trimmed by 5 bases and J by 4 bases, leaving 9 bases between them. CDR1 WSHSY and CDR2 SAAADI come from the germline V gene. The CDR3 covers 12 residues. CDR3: CASSPALYEQYF. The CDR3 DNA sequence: TGCGCCAGCAGTCCCGCTCTTTACGAGCAGTACTTC.

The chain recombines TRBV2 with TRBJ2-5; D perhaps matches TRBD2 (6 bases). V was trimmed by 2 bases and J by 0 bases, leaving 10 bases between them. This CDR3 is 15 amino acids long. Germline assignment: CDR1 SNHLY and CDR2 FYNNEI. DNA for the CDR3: TGTGCCAGCAGTGAATATGGAGGGTACCAAGAGACCCAGTACTTC. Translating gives CASSEYGGYQETQYF. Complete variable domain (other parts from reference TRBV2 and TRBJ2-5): EPEVTQTPSHQVTQMGQEVILRCVPISNHLYFYWYRQILGQKVEFLVSFYNNEISEKSEIFDDQFSVERPDGSNFTLKIRSTKLEDSAMYFCASSEYGGYQETQYFGPGTRLLVL.

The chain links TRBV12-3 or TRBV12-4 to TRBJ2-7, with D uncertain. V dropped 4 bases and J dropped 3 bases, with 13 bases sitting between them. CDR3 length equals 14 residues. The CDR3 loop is CASSSDPSYYEQYF. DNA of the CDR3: TGTGCCAGCAGTTCGGACCCCTCATACTACGAGCAGTACTTC.

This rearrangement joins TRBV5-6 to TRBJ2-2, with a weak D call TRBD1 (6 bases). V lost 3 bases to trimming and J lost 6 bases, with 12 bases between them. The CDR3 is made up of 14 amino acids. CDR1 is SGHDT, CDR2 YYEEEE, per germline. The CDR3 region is CASSSFDRPGELFF. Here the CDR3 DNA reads TGTGCCAGCAGCTCTTTCGACAGGCCCGGGGAGCTGTTTTTT.

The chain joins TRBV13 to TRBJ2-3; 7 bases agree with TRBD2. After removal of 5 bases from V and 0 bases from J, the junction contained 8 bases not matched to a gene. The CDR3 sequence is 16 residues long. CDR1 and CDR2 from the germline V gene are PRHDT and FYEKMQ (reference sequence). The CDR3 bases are TGTGCCAGCAGCCCTCGGGAGGTCCTCAGCACAGATACGCAGTATTTT. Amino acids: CASSPREVLSTDTQYF.

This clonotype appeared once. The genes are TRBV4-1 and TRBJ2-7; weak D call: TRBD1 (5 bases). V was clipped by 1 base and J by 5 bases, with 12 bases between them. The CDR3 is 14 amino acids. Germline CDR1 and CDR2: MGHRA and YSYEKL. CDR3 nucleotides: TGCGCCAGCAGCCAAGGGTCAGGGTTCGACGAGCAGTACTTC. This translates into CASSQGSGFDEQYF.

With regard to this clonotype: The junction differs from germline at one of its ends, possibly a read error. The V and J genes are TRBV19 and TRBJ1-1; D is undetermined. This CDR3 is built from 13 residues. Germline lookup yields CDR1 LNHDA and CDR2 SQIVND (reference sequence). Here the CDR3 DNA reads TGTGCCATTAGTATGTTCAGTTTGTCTGAAGCTTTCTTT. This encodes CAISMFSLSEAFF.

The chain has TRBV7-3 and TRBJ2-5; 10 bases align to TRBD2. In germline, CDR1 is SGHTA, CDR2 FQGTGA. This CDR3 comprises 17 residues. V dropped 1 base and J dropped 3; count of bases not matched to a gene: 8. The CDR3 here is CASSLSSPSGRKETQYF. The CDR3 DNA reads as TGTGCCAGCAGCTTAAGTTCGCCTAGCGGGAGAAAAGAGACCCAGTACTTC.

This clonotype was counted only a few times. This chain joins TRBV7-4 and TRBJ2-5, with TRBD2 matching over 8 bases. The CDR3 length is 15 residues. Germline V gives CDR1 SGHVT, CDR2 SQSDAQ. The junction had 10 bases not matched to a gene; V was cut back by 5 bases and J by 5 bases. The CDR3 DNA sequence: TGTGCCAGCAGCACTCCAGCGGGAGAGAAGGAGACCCAGTACTTC. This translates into CASSTPAGEKETQYF.

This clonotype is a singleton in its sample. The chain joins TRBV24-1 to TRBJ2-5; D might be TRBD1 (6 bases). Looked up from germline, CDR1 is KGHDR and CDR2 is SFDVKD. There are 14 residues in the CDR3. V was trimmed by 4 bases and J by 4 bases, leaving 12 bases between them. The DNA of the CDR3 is TGTGCCACCAGTGACCCCAGGGGCGGAGAGACCCAGTACTTC. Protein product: CATSDPRGGETQYF.

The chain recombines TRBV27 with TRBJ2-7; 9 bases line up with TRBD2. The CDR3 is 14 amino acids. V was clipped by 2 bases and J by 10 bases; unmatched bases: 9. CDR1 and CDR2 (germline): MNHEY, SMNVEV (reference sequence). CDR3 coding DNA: TGTGCCAGCAGTTTACAGCGGGAGGCCATGAGACAGTACTTC. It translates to CASSLQREAMRQYF.

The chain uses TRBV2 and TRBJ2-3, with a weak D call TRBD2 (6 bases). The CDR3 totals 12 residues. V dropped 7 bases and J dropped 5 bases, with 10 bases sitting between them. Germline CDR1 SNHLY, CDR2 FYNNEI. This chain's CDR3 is CASIGEEDTQYF. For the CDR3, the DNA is TGTGCCAGCATCGGGGAGGAAGATACGCAGTATTTT.

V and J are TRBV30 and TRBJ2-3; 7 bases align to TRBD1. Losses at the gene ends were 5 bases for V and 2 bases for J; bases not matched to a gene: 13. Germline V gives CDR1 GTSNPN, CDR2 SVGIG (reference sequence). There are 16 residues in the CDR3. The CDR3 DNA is TGTGCCTGGGACAGGGCGCCAACCCCAAACACAGATACGCAGTATTTT. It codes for CAWDRAPTPNTDTQYF.

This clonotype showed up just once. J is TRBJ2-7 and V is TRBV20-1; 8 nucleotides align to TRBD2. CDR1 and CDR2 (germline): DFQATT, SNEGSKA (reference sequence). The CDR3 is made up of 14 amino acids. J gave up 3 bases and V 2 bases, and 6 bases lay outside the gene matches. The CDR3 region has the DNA TGCAGTGCTAGACGCGGGACTAGGGACTACGAGCAGTACTTC. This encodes CSARRGTRDYEQYF.